This T cell receptor (beta chain) stems from a study of cytomegalovirus exposure and HLA in healthy donors. The PCR was carried out with 60 Vbeta primers and 13 Jbeta primers. Data came from immunoSEQ multiplex PCR; TCRdb stores just in-frame clones and leaves some out. The sample has about 79,000 clones. The CDR3 consists of 15 residues. Germline CDR1 is MNHEY and CDR2 is SVGAGI. The junction had 14 bases not matched to a gene; V was cut back by 7 bases and J by 6 bases. The chain has TRBV6-5 and TRBJ1-1; 7 bases align to TRBD1. Input material: PBMCs. This clonotype was obtained from a young man in good health and CMV-seronegative. The CDR3 sequence: CASIPRTGGLPEAFF. DNA for the CDR3: TGTGCCAGCATCCCTCGGACAGGTGGGCTCCCTGAAGCTTTCTTT.